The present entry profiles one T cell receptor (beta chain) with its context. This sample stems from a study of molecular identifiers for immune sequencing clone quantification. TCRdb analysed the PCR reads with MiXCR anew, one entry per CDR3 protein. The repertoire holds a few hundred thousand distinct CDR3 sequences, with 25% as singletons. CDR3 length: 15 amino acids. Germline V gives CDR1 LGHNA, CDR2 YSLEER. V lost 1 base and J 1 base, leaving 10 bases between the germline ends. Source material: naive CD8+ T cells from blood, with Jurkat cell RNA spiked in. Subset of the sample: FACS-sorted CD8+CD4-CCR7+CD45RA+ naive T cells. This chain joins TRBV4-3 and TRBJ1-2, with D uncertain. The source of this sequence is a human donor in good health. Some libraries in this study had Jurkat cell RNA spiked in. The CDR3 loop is CASSQVIQINYGYTF. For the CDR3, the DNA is TGCGCCAGCAGCCAAGTAATTCAAATTAACTATGGCTACACCTTC.